The table lists the clone carrying this T cell receptor (beta chain) with a few counts. The antigen is not known. An expansion of CD8+CD57+ cells by flow cytometry had been shown in patients chosen for sequencing. Each patient had severe acquired aplastic anemia. The data belong to a study of CD8+CD57+ T cells in acquired aplastic anemia. Study overall: Sorting CD4+ and CD8+ cells gave DNA averaging about 3.1 ug.

Study-wide results and caveats: Comparison of patients with controls identified around 28 shared CD8+ CDR3 sequences.

CDR3 and TCR beta VDJ profiling relied on a genomic DNA template. A single record per CDR3 protein comes from TCRdb applying MiXCR to the reads. The repertoire holds around 190,000 distinct CDR3 sequences, less than 50% seen once, with about an eighth in the top ten. Trimming took off 7 bases at V and 3 bases at J, with 15 bases between the two ends. The germline V gene encodes CDR1 LNHDA and CDR2 SQIVND (reference sequence). This CDR3 is built from 14 residues. Specimen: sorted CD4+, CD8+, or CD8+CD57+ T cells (not recorded which) from PBMCs. The receptor comes from a human donor with aplastic anemia. The chain is built from TRBV19 and TRBJ1-2; D ambiguous. Written as DNA, the CDR3 is TGTGCCAGTACGATCAACTCAGCATACTATGGCTACACCTTC. Protein sequence: CASTINSAYYGYTF.